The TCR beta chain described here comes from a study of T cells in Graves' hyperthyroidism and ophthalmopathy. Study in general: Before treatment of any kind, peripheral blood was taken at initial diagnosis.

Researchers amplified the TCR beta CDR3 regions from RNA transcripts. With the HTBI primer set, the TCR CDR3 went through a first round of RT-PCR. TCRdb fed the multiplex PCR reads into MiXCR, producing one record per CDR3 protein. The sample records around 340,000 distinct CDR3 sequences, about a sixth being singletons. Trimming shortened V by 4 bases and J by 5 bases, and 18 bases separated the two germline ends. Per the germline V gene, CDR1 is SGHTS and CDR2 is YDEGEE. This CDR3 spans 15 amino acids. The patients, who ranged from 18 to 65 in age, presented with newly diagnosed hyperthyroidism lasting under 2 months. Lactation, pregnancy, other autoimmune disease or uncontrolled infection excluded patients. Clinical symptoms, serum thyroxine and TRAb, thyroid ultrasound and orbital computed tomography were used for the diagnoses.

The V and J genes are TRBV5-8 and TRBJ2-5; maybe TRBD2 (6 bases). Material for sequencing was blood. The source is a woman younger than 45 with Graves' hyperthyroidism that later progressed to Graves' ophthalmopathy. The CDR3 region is CASSRGTEDGETQYF. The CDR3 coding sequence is TGTGCCAGCAGCCGCGGGACGGAGGACGGGGAGACCCAGTACTTC.